The T cell receptor (beta chain) under discussion was sequenced for a study of hypomethylating agent response in myelodysplastic syndrome. TCRdb's table, derived via immunoSEQ multiplex PCR, lists solely in-frame clones and lacks some. Of several thousand clones in the sample, around 86% were seen once. V was trimmed by 9 bases and J by 4 bases, leaving 19 bases between them. Per the germline V gene, CDR1 is LNHDA and CDR2 is SQIVND (reference sequence). The CDR3 extends over 16 amino acids. The rearrangement links TRBV19 to TRBJ1-6, with D perhaps TRBD1 (6 bases). This receptor was taken from a human donor with myelodysplastic syndrome. The sequencing used bone marrow, collected before or after starting hypomethylating agent treatment for myelodysplastic syndrome (not recorded which). The CDR3 is CARTTGANSYNSPLHF. The CDR3 DNA is TGTGCCAGGACGACAGGCGCAAATTCTTATAATTCACCCCTCCACTTT.